This T cell receptor beta chain was sequenced during a study of T cells in Graves' hyperthyroidism and ophthalmopathy. The CDR3 is 17 residues long. J was trimmed by 5 bases and V by 10 bases; bases with no gene match: 19. Germline CDR1 is WNHNN and CDR2 is SYGVQD (reference sequence). This clonotype appeared a single time. The CDR3 regions of TCR beta were amplified from RNA transcripts. The study used the HTBI primer set for a first-round RT-PCR of the TCR CDR3. TCRdb ran MiXCR on the multiplex PCR reads and lists one entry per CDR3 protein. This table has hundreds of thousands of distinct CDR3 sequences, 12% to 15% appearing once.

Sequencing was carried out using blood. This chain uses TRBV10-1 with TRBJ2-7; TRBD1 matches at 11 bases. This receptor was taken from a woman between 18 and 29 years old with Graves' hyperthyroidism. The CDR3: CATEDRATGQGADEQYF. The CDR3 nucleotides read TGCGCCACCGAGGACAGGGCCACCGGACAGGGGGCGGACGAGCAGTACTTC.